This T cell receptor (beta chain) is drawn from a study of Graves' ophthalmopathy and Graves' hyperthyroidism. Beta-chain TCR CDR3 regions were amplified from RNA transcripts. HTBI primers were employed in first-round RT-PCR, then a second-round multiplex PCR followed. TCRdb used MiXCR to reprocess the multiplex PCR reads, holding one entry per CDR3 protein. This table has roughly 480,000 distinct CDR3 sequences, roughly an eighth appearing once. This clonotype was counted ten times or more. The CDR3 consists of 15 residues. V trimming: 1 base; J trimming: 5 bases; junction bases outside the gene matches: 6. Germline CDR1 is MGHRA and CDR2 is YSYEKL.

The TCR originated in a woman aged 25 to 39 with Graves' ophthalmopathy. Sequencing input: blood. This chain joins TRBV4-1 and TRBJ2-5, with 8 bases matching TRBD2. The CDR3, as DNA: TGCGCCAGCAGCCAAGTGGGACTAGTTCCCGAGACCCAGTACTTC. Its translation: CASSQVGLVPETQYF.